What follows are 2 T cell receptor beta chains derived from one specimen sequenced in a study of cytomegalovirus exposure and HLA in healthy donors. The PCR was carried out with 60 Vbeta primers and 13 Jbeta primers. TCRdb's copy holds only in-frame clones and misses some; the assay was immunoSEQ multiplex PCR. The table has around 69,000 clones, 65% to 75% seen once. Sequencing was done on a sample of PBMCs. These receptors were taken from a middle-aged man in good health and CMV-seropositive.

The CDR3 DNA sequence: TGTGCCAGCTCACCACCAAGCGAGGGAAAACTGTTTTTT. This codes for CASSPPSEGKLFF. The chain employs TRBV18 and TRBJ1-4, with unresolved D. Trimming pared 0 bases from V and 10 bases from J, leaving 9 bases between. The CDR3 is 13 amino acids. The germline V gene has CDR1 KGHSH and CDR2 LQKENI.

V and J are TRBV4-1 and TRBJ1-4; TRBD1 agrees at 7 bases. The CDR3 totals 17 residues. V was pared by 0 bases and J by 7 bases, with 11 bases of the junction left unmatched. The germline V gene encodes CDR1 MGHRA and CDR2 YSYEKL. Here the CDR3 DNA reads TGCGCCAGCAGCCAAGACCCCAGGGGGGCGCAAGGTGAAAAACTGTTTTTT. Translation gives CASSQDPRGAQGEKLFF.